The rows below give T cell receptor beta chains drawn from one sample of a study of CD8 T cells in ankylosing spondylitis. One entry per CDR3 protein results from TCRdb running MiXCR on the 5' RACE reads. This sample has about 240,000 distinct CDR3 sequences, with about 10% found just once. The sample comprised blood, either unsorted or a sorted T cell fraction (not recorded which). The receptors stem from a male donor with ankylosing spondylitis or in good health (not recorded which). Each CDR3 is given with its conserved first and last residue. D genes are given only for firm matches. Part of the rows lack a size; the others show once, few, many or a class for expanded clones.

d_gene: TRBD1
v_gene: TRBV5-1
abundance: .
j_gene: TRBJ2-7
CDR3aa: CASNSGQGTDEQYF
CDR3nt: TGCGCCAGCAACTCGGGACAGGGGACCGACGAGCAGTACTTC

d_gene: .
v_gene: TRBV19
abundance: few
j_gene: TRBJ2-7
CDR3aa: CASSRIPTQGIQNEQYF
CDR3nt: TGTGCCAGTAGTAGGATTCCGACCCAAGGTATCCAAAACGAGCAGTACTTC

d_gene: .
v_gene: TRBV4-2
abundance: many
j_gene: TRBJ1-1
CDR3aa: CASSQDPNSRTEAFF
CDR3nt: TGTGCCAGCAGCCAAGACCCCAACTCCCGGACTGAAGCTTTCTTT

d_gene: .
v_gene: TRBV5-1
abundance: few
j_gene: TRBJ1-1
CDR3aa: CASSLTGVATEAFF
CDR3nt: TGCGCCAGCAGCTTGACGGGGGTAGCGACTGAAGCTTTCTTT

d_gene: .
v_gene: TRBV10-3
abundance: many
j_gene: TRBJ2-6
CDR3aa: CAISERGSPGPSSGANVLTF
CDR3nt: TGTGCCATCAGTGAGAGGGGGAGCCCAGGACCTAGCTCTGGGGCCAACGTCCTGACTTTC

d_gene: .
v_gene: TRBV2
abundance: few
j_gene: TRBJ2-2
CDR3aa: CASSSGHPPGGELFF
CDR3nt: TGTGCCAGCTCCTCGGGACACCCGCCGGGCGGGGAGCTGTTTTTT

d_gene: .
v_gene: TRBV7-3
abundance: .
j_gene: TRBJ1-1
CDR3aa: CASSLWGGVGTEAFF
CDR3nt: TGTGCCAGCAGCTTATGGGGGGGGGTAGGCACTGAAGCTTTCTTT

d_gene: TRBD1
v_gene: TRBV29-1
abundance: few
j_gene: TRBJ2-2
CDR3aa: CSASRTGTGELFF
CDR3nt: TGCAGCGCCAGCAGGACAGGGACCGGGGAGCTGTTTTTT

d_gene: .
v_gene: TRBV4-1
abundance: many
j_gene: TRBJ2-1
CDR3aa: CASSQGLGGIPFF
CDR3nt: TGCGCCAGCAGCCAAGGTCTTGGGGGGATTCCGTTCTTC

d_gene: .
v_gene: TRBV5-6
abundance: .
j_gene: TRBJ2-5
CDR3aa: CASSLWLSDSTGTQYF
CDR3nt: TGTGCCAGCAGCTTGTGGCTTTCGGACAGCACAGGGACCCAGTACTTC

d_gene: .
v_gene: TRBV29-1
abundance: .
j_gene: TRBJ2-5
CDR3aa: CSVDILKETQYF
CDR3nt: TGCAGCGTTGATATACTAAAAGAGACCCAGTACTTC

d_gene: .
v_gene: TRBV7-6
abundance: many
j_gene: TRBJ1-1
CDR3aa: CASSLSLNTEAFF
CDR3nt: TGTGCCAGCAGTTTGTCCCTGAACACTGAAGCTTTCTTT

d_gene: .
v_gene: TRBV7-8
abundance: many
j_gene: TRBJ2-7
CDR3aa: CASSLFIGPTEQYF
CDR3nt: TGTGCCAGCAGCTTATTCATTGGGCCTACCGAGCAGTACTTC

d_gene: .
v_gene: TRBV12-3/TRBV12-4
abundance: many
j_gene: TRBJ1-2
CDR3aa: CASRMGFRGAYSTF
CDR3nt: TGTGCCAGCAGAATGGGTTTCAGGGGCGCGTACTCGACCTTC

d_gene: TRBD1
v_gene: TRBV12-3/TRBV12-4
abundance: few
j_gene: TRBJ2-7
CDR3aa: CASSRTGGLIEQYF
CDR3nt: TGTGCCAGCAGCCGGACAGGGGGACTCATCGAGCAGTACTTC

d_gene: .
v_gene: TRBV12-3/TRBV12-4
abundance: few
j_gene: TRBJ2-7
CDR3aa: CASSPGGAEQYF
CDR3nt: TGTGCCAGCAGTCCCGGCGGAGCCGAGCAGTACTTC

d_gene: .
v_gene: TRBV20-1
abundance: many
j_gene: TRBJ2-5
CDR3aa: CSATNSGGQETQYF
CDR3nt: TGCAGTGCTACGAACAGCGGCGGTCAAGAGACCCAGTACTTC

d_gene: TRBD2
v_gene: TRBV6-6
abundance: many
j_gene: TRBJ2-5
CDR3aa: CASHLSGSKTQYF
CDR3nt: TGTGCCAGTCACCTTAGCGGGAGCAAGACCCAGTACTTC

d_gene: .
v_gene: TRBV5-6
abundance: many
j_gene: TRBJ2-2
CDR3aa: CASSLGLSGTGELFF
CDR3nt: TGTGCCAGCAGCTTGGGCTTGAGCGGTACCGGGGAGCTGTTTTTT

d_gene: .
v_gene: TRBV7-9
abundance: .
j_gene: TRBJ1-1
CDR3aa: CASSPDQNRRETEAFF
CDR3nt: TGTGCCAGCAGCCCGGACCAAAACAGGAGAGAGACTGAAGCTTTCTTT

d_gene: .
v_gene: TRBV7-9
abundance: .
j_gene: TRBJ2-1
CDR3aa: CASSSTDKPGEQFF
CDR3nt: TGTGCCAGCAGCTCGACGGACAAACCCGGCGAGCAGTTCTTC

d_gene: .
v_gene: TRBV29-1
abundance: many
j_gene: TRBJ2-2
CDR3aa: CSVYPIDTGELFF
CDR3nt: TGCAGCGTTTACCCGATAGACACCGGGGAGCTGTTTTTT

d_gene: .
v_gene: TRBV7-2
abundance: many
j_gene: TRBJ1-3
CDR3aa: CASSKTGGDSGNTIYF
CDR3nt: TGTGCCAGCAGCAAGACAGGTGGGGACTCTGGAAACACCATATATTTT

d_gene: TRBD1
v_gene: TRBV20-1
abundance: many
j_gene: TRBJ1-1
CDR3aa: CSARVQGVNTEAFF
CDR3nt: TGCAGTGCTAGAGTACAGGGGGTGAACACTGAAGCTTTCTTT

d_gene: .
v_gene: TRBV12-3/TRBV12-4
abundance: few
j_gene: TRBJ2-4
CDR3aa: CASSLEDSVSAIAKNIQYF
CDR3nt: TGTGCCAGCAGTTTAGAAGACAGTGTTAGCGCGATAGCCAAAAACATTCAGTACTTC

d_gene: .
v_gene: TRBV20-1
abundance: many
j_gene: TRBJ2-5
CDR3aa: CSARDRSAPEQRETQYF
CDR3nt: TGCAGTGCTAGAGATCGATCAGCTCCCGAGCAGCGAGAGACCCAGTACTTC

d_gene: TRBD1
v_gene: TRBV28
abundance: .
j_gene: TRBJ2-5
CDR3aa: CASSKPDRGSETQYF
CDR3nt: TGTGCCAGCAGTAAACCGGACAGGGGGAGTGAGACCCAGTACTTC

d_gene: .
v_gene: TRBV7-3
abundance: .
j_gene: TRBJ2-3
CDR3aa: CASSLRRRTDTQYF
CDR3nt: TGTGCCAGCAGCTTACGGAGGCGAACAGATACGCAGTATTTT

d_gene: TRBD2
v_gene: TRBV20-1
abundance: many
j_gene: TRBJ2-2
CDR3aa: CSAQRLAGGMNTGELFF
CDR3nt: TGCAGTGCCCAAAGACTAGCGGGGGGCATGAACACCGGGGAGCTGTTTTTT

d_gene: .
v_gene: TRBV7-8
abundance: .
j_gene: TRBJ1-1
CDR3aa: CASSFAFTGLPEAFF
CDR3nt: TGTGCCAGCAGCTTCGCCTTTACAGGGCTCCCTGAAGCTTTCTTT

d_gene: .
v_gene: TRBV29-1
abundance: few
j_gene: TRBJ2-5
CDR3aa: CSLLLPGTQETQYF
CDR3nt: TGCAGCTTACTCCTCCCCGGAACCCAAGAGACCCAGTACTTC

d_gene: .
v_gene: TRBV18
abundance: many
j_gene: TRBJ2-7
CDR3aa: CASSNRDSLSYEQYF
CDR3nt: TGTGCCAGCTCGAACCGGGACTCCCTCTCCTACGAGCAGTACTTC

d_gene: TRBD1
v_gene: TRBV12-3/TRBV12-4
abundance: .
j_gene: TRBJ1-5
CDR3aa: CASSFGTAWNQPQHF
CDR3nt: TGTGCCAGCAGTTTCGGGACAGCTTGGAATCAGCCCCAGCATTTT

d_gene: TRBD1
v_gene: TRBV5-1
abundance: .
j_gene: TRBJ1-1
CDR3aa: CASVPGTGDMNTEAFF
CDR3nt: TGCGCCAGCGTCCCCGGGACAGGGGACATGAACACTGAAGCTTTCTTT

d_gene: .
v_gene: TRBV20-1
abundance: many
j_gene: TRBJ2-7
CDR3aa: CSASLDGQNYEQYF
CDR3nt: TGCAGTGCTAGTCTTGATGGTCAGAACTACGAGCAGTACTTC

d_gene: .
v_gene: TRBV5-5
abundance: many
j_gene: TRBJ1-2
CDR3aa: CASSPARGDRYTF
CDR3nt: TGTGCCAGCAGCCCGGCGAGGGGAGATCGCTACACCTTC

d_gene: .
v_gene: TRBV19
abundance: few
j_gene: TRBJ2-7
CDR3aa: CAFMGGKGSYEQYF
CDR3nt: TGTGCCTTCATGGGGGGAAAAGGGTCCTACGAGCAGTACTTC

d_gene: .
v_gene: TRBV7-6
abundance: .
j_gene: TRBJ2-3
CDR3aa: CASSLGSAEGATDTQYF
CDR3nt: TGTGCCAGCAGCTTAGGGTCAGCGGAGGGGGCCACAGATACGCAGTATTTT

d_gene: .
v_gene: TRBV20-1
abundance: .
j_gene: TRBJ2-1
CDR3aa: CSAKKGYNEQFF
CDR3nt: TGCAGTGCCAAGAAAGGGTACAATGAGCAGTTCTTC

d_gene: .
v_gene: TRBV2
abundance: few
j_gene: TRBJ1-6
CDR3aa: CASSSPQGLDSPLHF
CDR3nt: TGTGCCAGCAGTAGCCCACAGGGTTTGGATTCACCCCTCCACTTT

d_gene: .
v_gene: TRBV27
abundance: many
j_gene: TRBJ2-2
CDR3aa: CASTGTLNTGELFF
CDR3nt: TGTGCCAGCACCGGGACACTGAACACCGGGGAGCTGTTTTTT

d_gene: TRBD2
v_gene: TRBV11-3
abundance: .
j_gene: TRBJ2-1
CDR3aa: CASSSRTSGRGEQFF
CDR3nt: TGTGCCAGCAGCTCGAGGACTAGCGGGAGAGGCGAGCAGTTCTTC

d_gene: .
v_gene: TRBV2
abundance: many
j_gene: TRBJ1-5
CDR3aa: CASNTAGPQHF
CDR3nt: TGTGCCAGCAACACGGCTGGGCCCCAGCATTTT

d_gene: TRBD2
v_gene: TRBV3-1
abundance: many
j_gene: TRBJ2-7
CDR3aa: CASSQRGTYEQYF
CDR3nt: TGTGCCAGCAGCCAGCGGGGGACCTACGAGCAGTACTTC

d_gene: TRBD2
v_gene: TRBV5-1
abundance: .
j_gene: TRBJ2-7
CDR3aa: CASSMQAGVGEQYF
CDR3nt: TGCGCCAGCAGTATGCAAGCGGGAGTAGGAGAGCAGTACTTC

d_gene: .
v_gene: TRBV5-1
abundance: few
j_gene: TRBJ2-4
CDR3aa: CASSSQGGMDIQYF
CDR3nt: TGCGCCAGCAGCTCTCAAGGGGGGATGGACATTCAGTACTTC

d_gene: .
v_gene: TRBV2
abundance: few
j_gene: TRBJ2-7
CDR3aa: CASSEGIGVASYEQYF
CDR3nt: TGTGCCAGCAGTGAGGGGATAGGCGTCGCCTCCTACGAGCAGTACTTC

d_gene: .
v_gene: TRBV5-1
abundance: many
j_gene: TRBJ2-7
CDR3aa: CASSFTDSPRTYEQYF
CDR3nt: TGCGCCAGCAGCTTTACAGACTCTCCCCGGACCTACGAGCAGTACTTC

d_gene: TRBD2
v_gene: TRBV28
abundance: .
j_gene: TRBJ2-3
CDR3aa: CASSTSGIADTQYF
CDR3nt: TGTGCCAGCAGTACTAGCGGGATTGCAGATACGCAGTATTTT

d_gene: .
v_gene: TRBV5-1
abundance: few
j_gene: TRBJ2-7
CDR3aa: CASSFDYNHSYEQYF
CDR3nt: TGCGCCAGCAGCTTTGACTACAATCACTCCTACGAGCAGTACTTC

d_gene: .
v_gene: TRBV6-5
abundance: many
j_gene: TRBJ2-5
CDR3aa: CASSYSWGLQETQYF
CDR3nt: TGTGCCAGCAGTTACTCCTGGGGGCTTCAAGAGACCCAGTACTTC

d_gene: TRBD1
v_gene: TRBV25-1
abundance: many
j_gene: TRBJ2-1
CDR3aa: CASSPGTGVMSSYNEQFF
CDR3nt: TGTGCCAGCAGCCCCGGGACAGGGGTAATGAGCTCCTACAATGAGCAGTTCTTC

d_gene: TRBD2
v_gene: TRBV3-1
abundance: .
j_gene: TRBJ2-1
CDR3aa: CASSRYSSGRADEQFF
CDR3nt: TGTGCCAGCAGCCGCTATTCTAGCGGGAGGGCCGATGAGCAGTTCTTC

d_gene: TRBD2
v_gene: TRBV7-9
abundance: few
j_gene: TRBJ2-1
CDR3aa: CASSPPLAGGPGEQFF
CDR3nt: TGTGCCAGCAGCCCTCCGCTAGCGGGGGGGCCGGGTGAGCAGTTCTTC

d_gene: TRBD2
v_gene: TRBV6-5
abundance: few
j_gene: TRBJ2-5
CDR3aa: CASSSKNRGVQETQYF
CDR3nt: TGTGCCAGCAGTTCCAAGAATCGGGGGGTCCAAGAGACCCAGTACTTC

d_gene: .
v_gene: TRBV7-2
abundance: .
j_gene: TRBJ2-1
CDR3aa: CASSLIGFGEQFF
CDR3nt: TGTGCCAGCAGCTTAATAGGGTTTGGTGAGCAGTTCTTC

d_gene: .
v_gene: TRBV6-1
abundance: many
j_gene: TRBJ2-3
CDR3aa: CASSRSSPAGADTQYF
CDR3nt: TGTGCCAGCAGTCGGAGTAGTCCCGCTGGGGCAGATACGCAGTATTTT